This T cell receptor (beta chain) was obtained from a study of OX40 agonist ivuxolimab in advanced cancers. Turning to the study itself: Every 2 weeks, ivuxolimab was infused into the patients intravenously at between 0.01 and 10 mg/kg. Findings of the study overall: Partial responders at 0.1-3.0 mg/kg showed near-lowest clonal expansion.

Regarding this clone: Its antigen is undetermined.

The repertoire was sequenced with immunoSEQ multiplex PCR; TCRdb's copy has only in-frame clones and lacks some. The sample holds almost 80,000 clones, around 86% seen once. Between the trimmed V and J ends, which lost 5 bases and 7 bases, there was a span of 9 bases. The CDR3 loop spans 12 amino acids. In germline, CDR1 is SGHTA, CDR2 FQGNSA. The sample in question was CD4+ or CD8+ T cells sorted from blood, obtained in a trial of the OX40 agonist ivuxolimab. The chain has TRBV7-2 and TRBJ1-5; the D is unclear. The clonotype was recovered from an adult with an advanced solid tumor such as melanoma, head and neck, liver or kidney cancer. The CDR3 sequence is CASSKIGQPQHF. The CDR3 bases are TGTGCCAGCAGCAAAATAGGCCAGCCCCAGCATTTT.